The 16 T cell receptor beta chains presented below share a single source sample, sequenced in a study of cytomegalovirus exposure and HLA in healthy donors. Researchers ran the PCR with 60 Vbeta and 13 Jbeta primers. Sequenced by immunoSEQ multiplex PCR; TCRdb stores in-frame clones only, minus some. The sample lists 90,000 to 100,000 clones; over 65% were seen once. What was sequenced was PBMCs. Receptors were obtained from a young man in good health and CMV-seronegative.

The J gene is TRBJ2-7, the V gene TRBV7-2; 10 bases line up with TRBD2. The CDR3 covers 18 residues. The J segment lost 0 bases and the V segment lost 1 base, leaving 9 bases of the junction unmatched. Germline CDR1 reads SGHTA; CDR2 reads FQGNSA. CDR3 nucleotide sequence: TGTGCCAGCAGCTTAGTTGCTAGCGGGGGCTTAAGCTCCTACGAGCAGTACTTC. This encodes CASSLVASGGLSSYEQYF.

The CDR3 nucleotides are TGTGCCAGCAGACACGACAGGGACAACACCGGGGAGCTGTTTTTT. Protein sequence: CASRHDRDNTGELFF. This chain joins TRBV2 and TRBJ2-2; 7 nucleotides align to TRBD1. There are 15 residues in the CDR3. The trim removed 6 bases at V and 2 bases at J, leaving 6 bases unmatched. Germline V lookup: CDR1 SNHLY, CDR2 FYNNEI.

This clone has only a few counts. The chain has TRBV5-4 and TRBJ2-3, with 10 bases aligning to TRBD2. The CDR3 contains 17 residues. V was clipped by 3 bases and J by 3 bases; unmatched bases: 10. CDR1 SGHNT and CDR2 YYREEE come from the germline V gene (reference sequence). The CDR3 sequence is CASSYGGERGGTDTQYF. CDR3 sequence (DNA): TGTGCCAGCAGCTACGGGGGGGAGCGGGGGGGAACAGATACGCAGTATTTT.

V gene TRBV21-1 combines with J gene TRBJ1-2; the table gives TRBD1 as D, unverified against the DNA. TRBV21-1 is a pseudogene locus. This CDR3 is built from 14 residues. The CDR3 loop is CASSTRQFYYGYTF. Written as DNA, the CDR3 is TGTGCCAGCAGCACTAGACAGTTCTACTATGGCTACACCTTC.

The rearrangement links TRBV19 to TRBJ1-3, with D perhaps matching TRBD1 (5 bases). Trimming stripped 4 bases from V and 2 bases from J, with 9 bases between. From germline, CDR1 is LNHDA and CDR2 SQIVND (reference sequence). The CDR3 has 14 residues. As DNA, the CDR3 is TGTGCCAGTAGTAGGGGGGTCCCTGGAAACACCATATATTTT. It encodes CASSRGVPGNTIYF.

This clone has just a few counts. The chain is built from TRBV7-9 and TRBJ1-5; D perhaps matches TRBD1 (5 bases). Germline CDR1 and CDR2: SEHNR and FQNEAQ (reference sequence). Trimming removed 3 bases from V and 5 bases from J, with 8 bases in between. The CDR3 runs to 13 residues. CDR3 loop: CASSLEGHQPQHF. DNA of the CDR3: TGTGCCAGCAGCTTGGAGGGGCATCAGCCCCAGCATTTT.

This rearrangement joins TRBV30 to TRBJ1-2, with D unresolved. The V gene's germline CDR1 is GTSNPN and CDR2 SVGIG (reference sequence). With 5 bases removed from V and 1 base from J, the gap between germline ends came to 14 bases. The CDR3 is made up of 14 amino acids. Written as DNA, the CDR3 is TGTGCCTGGTCACTGTTAAGCCTTAACTATGGCTACACCTTC. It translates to CAWSLLSLNYGYTF.

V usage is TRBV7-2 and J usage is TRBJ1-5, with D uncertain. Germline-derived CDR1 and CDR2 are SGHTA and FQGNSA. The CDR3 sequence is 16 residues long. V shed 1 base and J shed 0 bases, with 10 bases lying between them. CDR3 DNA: TGTGCCAGCAGCTTAGTGTTGACAATTAGCAATCAGCCCCAGCATTTT. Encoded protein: CASSLVLTISNQPQHF.

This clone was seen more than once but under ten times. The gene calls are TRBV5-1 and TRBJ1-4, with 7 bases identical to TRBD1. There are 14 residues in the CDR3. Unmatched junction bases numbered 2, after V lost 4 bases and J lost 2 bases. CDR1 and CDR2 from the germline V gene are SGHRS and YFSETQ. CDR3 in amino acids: CASSLQGTNEKLFF. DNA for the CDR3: TGCGCCAGCAGCCTACAGGGGACTAATGAAAAACTGTTTTTT.

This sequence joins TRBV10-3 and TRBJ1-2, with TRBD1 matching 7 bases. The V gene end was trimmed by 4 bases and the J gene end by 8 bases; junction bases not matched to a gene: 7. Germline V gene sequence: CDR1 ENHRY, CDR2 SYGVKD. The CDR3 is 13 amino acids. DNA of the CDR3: TGTGCCATCAGTGTTGACAGGGTGTACGGCTACACCTTC. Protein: CAISVDRVYGYTF.

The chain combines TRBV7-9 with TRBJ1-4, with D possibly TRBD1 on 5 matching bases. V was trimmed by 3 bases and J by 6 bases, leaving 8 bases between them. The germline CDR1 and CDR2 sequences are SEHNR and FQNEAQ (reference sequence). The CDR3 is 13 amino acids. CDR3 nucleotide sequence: TGTGCCAGCAGCTTCGACAGATATGAAAAACTGTTTTTT. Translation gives CASSFDRYEKLFF.

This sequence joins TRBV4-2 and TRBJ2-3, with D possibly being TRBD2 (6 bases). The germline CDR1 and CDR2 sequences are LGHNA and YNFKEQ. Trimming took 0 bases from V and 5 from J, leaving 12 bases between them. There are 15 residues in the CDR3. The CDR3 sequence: CASSQDASAEDTQYF. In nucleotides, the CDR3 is TGTGCCAGCAGCCAAGATGCTAGCGCGGAAGATACGCAGTATTTT.

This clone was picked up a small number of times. CDR3 amino acids: CASGLVRGGRAGYIQYF. The CDR3 DNA is TGTGCTAGTGGTTTGGTTAGGGGAGGGAGGGCGGGATACATTCAGTACTTC. This chain uses TRBV12-5 with TRBJ2-4; 7 bases map to TRBD2. The germline CDR1 and CDR2 sequences are LGHNT and FRNRAP. Trimming removed 0 bases from V and 8 bases from J; junction bases left unmatched: 13. This CDR3 comprises 17 residues. Full variable domain (outside the CDR3, taken from reference TRBV12-5 and TRBJ2-4): DARVTQTPRHKVTEMGQEVTMRCQPILGHNTVFWYRQTMMQGLELLAYFRNRAPLDDSGMPKDRFSAEMPDATLATLKIQPSEPRDSAVYFCASGLVRGGRAGYIQYFGAGTRLSVL.

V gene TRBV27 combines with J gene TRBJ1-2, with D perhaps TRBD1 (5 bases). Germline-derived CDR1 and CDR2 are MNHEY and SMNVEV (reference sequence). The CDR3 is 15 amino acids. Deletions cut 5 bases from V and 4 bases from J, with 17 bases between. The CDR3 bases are TGTGCCAGCAGTATGCAGGGCGCGCTCACCTATGGCTACACCTTC. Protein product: CASSMQGALTYGYTF.

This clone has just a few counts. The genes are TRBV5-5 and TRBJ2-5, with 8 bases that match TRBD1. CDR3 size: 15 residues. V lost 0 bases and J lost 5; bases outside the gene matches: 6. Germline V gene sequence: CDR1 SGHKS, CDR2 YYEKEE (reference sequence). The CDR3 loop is CASSLAQGAGETQYF. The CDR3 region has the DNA TGTGCCAGCAGCTTGGCCCAGGGGGCGGGTGAGACCCAGTACTTC.

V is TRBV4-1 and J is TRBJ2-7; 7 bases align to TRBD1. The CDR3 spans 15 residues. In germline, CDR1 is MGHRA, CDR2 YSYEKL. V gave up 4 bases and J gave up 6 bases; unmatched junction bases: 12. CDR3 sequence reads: CASSRSRDSPIEQYF. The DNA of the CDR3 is TGCGCCAGCAGCCGGAGTAGGGACAGTCCCATCGAGCAGTACTTC.